The TCR beta chain described here comes from a study of control samples from healthy donors and cancer patients. This CDR3 has 16 residues. The germline gives CDR1 SNHLY, CDR2 FYNNEI. The ends lost 2 bases at V and 15 bases at J; junction bases unmatched: 17. Profiling relied on immunoSEQ multiplex PCR, and the TCRdb table lists in-frame clones only, not all of them. This specimen shows around 190,000 clones; the ten leading clones hold less than 2.5%. The chain is built from TRBV2 and TRBJ1-5; 9 nucleotides match TRBD1. The TCR sequence derives from a woman aged 25-40 years in good health. The sequenced sample consisted of blood. The CDR3 here is CASSETRIGQGILRHF. CDR3 DNA: TGTGCCAGCAGTGAAACAAGGATAGGACAGGGGATCTTGCGGCATTTT.